This T cell receptor beta chain was retrieved from a study of blood T cell repertoires in COVID-19. Background on the study: Acute and convalescent COVID-19 specimens originated in the United States, Italy and Spain. From T cells, B-cell-depleted T cells, or PBMCs came the material, which was cDNA or gDNA.

Under the authors' procedure: The authors estimated nucleated cell counts from reference gene primer amplification. The data were produced by immunoSEQ multiplex PCR, yet TCRdb's version contains in-frame clones alone and is incomplete. V, J and clone size derive from that table, while D and trimming were established from the DNA sequence. The sample carries around 110,000 clones, over 65% recorded once. The V and J ends lost 1 base and 4 bases respectively, with 11 bases between them. The length of the CDR3 is 15 residues. Per the germline V gene, CDR1 is SEHNR and CDR2 is FQNEAQ (reference sequence).

The V call is TRBV7-9, the J call TRBJ1-3; the D is unclear. Sequenced: peripheral blood. The source of this sequence is a man in his thirties or forties with acute or convalescent COVID-19. DNA for the CDR3: TGTGCCAGCAGCTTAGTAGCACGTAAAGGAAACACCATATATTTT. It is translated as CASSLVARKGNTIYF.